This is a list of T cell receptor beta chains from one sample in a study of blood T cell repertoires in COVID-19. The method was immunoSEQ multiplex PCR; TCRdb's version includes in-frame clones alone and lacks a portion of them. The sample consists of roughly 90,000 clones, about 80% of them appearing once. The sequenced material came from peripheral blood. The receptors were gathered from a human donor in a cohort sampled during active COVID-19. Both conserved end residues are part of each CDR3. D genes are given only for firm matches. The size field is filled for only some rows; it gives once, few, many or a size class.

J: TRBJ1-1
V: TRBV6-5
D: .
size: .
DNA: TGTGCCAGCACGGGAATGGGTGGCACTGAAGCTTTCTTT
CDR3: CASTGMGGTEAFF

J: TRBJ2-2
V: TRBV5-5
D: TRBD2
size: .
DNA: TGTGCCAGCAGCCACGGACTAGCCCCCAACACCGGGGAGCTGTTTTTT
CDR3: CASSHGLAPNTGELFF

J: TRBJ1-3
V: TRBV11-2
D: TRBD1
size: .
DNA: TGTGCCAGCACCCAGCGACAGGGAGGAAACACCATATATTTT
CDR3: CASTQRQGGNTIYF

J: TRBJ2-5
V: TRBV25-1
D: .
size: once
DNA: TGTGCCAGCAGCAGGGGATGGAACCAAGAGACCCAGTACTTC
CDR3: CASSRGWNQETQYF

J: TRBJ1-5
V: TRBV5-1
D: .
size: .
DNA: TGCGCCAGCAGCTTGGCCGGTCTTACGAGTCAGCCCCAGCATTTT
CDR3: CASSLAGLTSQPQHF

J: TRBJ2-1
V: TRBV7-3
D: .
size: many
DNA: TGTGCCAGCAGCCCCAAGCGGGCGGGGTACAATGAGCAGTTCTTC
CDR3: CASSPKRAGYNEQFF

J: TRBJ2-5
V: TRBV7-2
D: TRBD1
size: .
DNA: TGTGCCAGCAGCTTAGCCCACAGGGGCGCGGAGACCCAGTACTTC
CDR3: CASSLAHRGAETQYF

J: TRBJ1-1
V: TRBV25-1
D: TRBD1
size: once
DNA: TGTGCCAGCAGTCTCCCGACAGGACAGGGCACTGAAGCTTTCTTT
CDR3: CASSLPTGQGTEAFF

J: TRBJ1-1
V: TRBV3-1/TRBV3-2
D: .
size: .
DNA: TGTGCCAGCAGCGCCCAGGGGTTGAACACTGAAGCTTTCTTT
CDR3: CASSAQGLNTEAFF

J: TRBJ2-5
V: TRBV2
D: TRBD2
size: .
DNA: TGTGCCAGCAGTGAAACGGGGGGTTCCGGGCGGAATCAAGAGACCCAGTACTTC
CDR3: CASSETGGSGRNQETQYF

J: TRBJ1-1
V: TRBV6-5
D: TRBD1
size: .
DNA: TGTGCCAGCAGTTACCTGGGGGCAGGGGGAGGAGCTTTCTTT
CDR3: CASSYLGAGGGAFF

J: TRBJ2-1
V: TRBV6-5
D: .
size: .
DNA: TGTGCCAGCAGTTACTTGACTAGTGGGTCCTACAATGAGCAGTTCTTC
CDR3: CASSYLTSGSYNEQFF

J: TRBJ1-2
V: TRBV19
D: TRBD1
size: few
DNA: TGTGCCAGTAGTAGACAGGGTAACTATGGCTACACCTTC
CDR3: CASSRQGNYGYTF

J: TRBJ1-5
V: TRBV28
D: TRBD1
size: .
DNA: TGTGCCAGCAGCAGGACAGGCGCCGTATATAGCAATCAGCCCCAGCATTTT
CDR3: CASSRTGAVYSNQPQHF

J: TRBJ2-7
V: TRBV28
D: TRBD1
size: .
DNA: TGTGCCAGCTACAGACAGGGGTTGGCCTACGAGCAGTACTTC
CDR3: CASYRQGLAYEQYF

J: TRBJ1-5
V: TRBV2
D: .
size: .
DNA: TGTGCCAGCAGTGGGGAGAGGGACAATCAGCCCCAGCATTTT
CDR3: CASSGERDNQPQHF

J: TRBJ2-5
V: TRBV5-4
D: .
size: .
DNA: TGTGCCAGCAGCTTGGGTAGCCGCCAAGAGACCCAGTACTTC
CDR3: CASSLGSRQETQYF

J: TRBJ1-2
V: TRBV2
D: .
size: once
DNA: TGTGCCAGCGGACAGATAATACTCTTGAACTATGGCTACACCTTC
CDR3: CASGQIILLNYGYTF

J: TRBJ2-5
V: TRBV9
D: TRBD2
size: once
DNA: TGTGCCAGCAGCGTGAGTTCCGGCGCGGGGGGGTACCAAGAGACCCAGTACTTC
CDR3: CASSVSSGAGGYQETQYF

J: TRBJ2-5
V: TRBV5-1
D: TRBD2
size: .
DNA: TGCGCCAGCAGCCCGGACCTAGCGGGGGGACAAGAGACCCAGTACTTC
CDR3: CASSPDLAGGQETQYF

J: TRBJ1-6
V: TRBV16
D: .
size: .
DNA: TGTGCCAGCAGCTCTCGCCAGAATCTCGATAATTCACCCCTCCACTTT
CDR3: CASSSRQNLDNSPLHF

J: TRBJ1-1
V: TRBV15
D: .
size: .
DNA: TGTGCCACCAGCAGAGATCTACGGTTGAACACTGAAGCTTTCTTT
CDR3: CATSRDLRLNTEAFF

J: TRBJ1-5
V: TRBV19
D: .
size: .
DNA: TGTGCCAGTAGTTGGCCAGTTAATCAGCCCCAGCATTTT
CDR3: CASSWPVNQPQHF

J: TRBJ2-3
V: TRBV9
D: TRBD2
size: .
DNA: TGTGCCAGCAGCGTAGGGCTAGCGGGGGGCACAGATACGCAGTATTTT
CDR3: CASSVGLAGGTDTQYF